The rows below give T cell receptor beta chains drawn from one sample of a study of T-cell reconstitution after alpha-beta-depleted transplantation in children. TCRdb called the PCR reads again in MiXCR, with one record for every CDR3 protein. The table shows roughly 300,000 distinct CDR3 sequences, with more than 9% occurring only once. The sample in question was PBMCs from the stem cell graft donor, obtained from the stem cell graft. The receptors here all came from a human donor who donated a stem cell graft to a child with SCID. The CDR3 runs from the conserved cysteine through the conserved F or W. D genes are given only for firm matches. Size is omitted from some rows. Given values are once, few, many or a class for expanded clones.

clone size	V gene	J gene	D gene	CDR3 protein	CDR3 DNA
few	TRBV9	TRBJ1-2	TRBD1	CASSVAGTGNSYTF	TGTGCCAGCAGCGTAGCCGGGACAGGGAATTCCTACACCTTC
NA	TRBV5-1	TRBJ2-3	NA	CASSPTGTLTDTQYF	TGCGCCAGCAGCCCCACCGGGACTTTAACAGATACGCAGTATTTT
NA	TRBV19	TRBJ2-3	NA	CASINRDRTDTQYF	TGTGCCAGCATTAACAGGGACCGCACAGATACGCAGTATTTT
few	TRBV9	TRBJ2-2	NA	CASSVAQDHGELFF	TGTGCCAGCAGCGTAGCACAGGATCACGGGGAGCTGTTTTTT
NA	TRBV19	TRBJ1-6	TRBD1	CASTPTGNSPLHF	TGTGCCAGTACCCCGACAGGGAATTCACCCCTCCACTTT
few	TRBV2	TRBJ2-7	TRBD2	CASMAGDYEQYF	TGTGCCAGCATGGCGGGGGACTACGAGCAGTACTTC
NA	TRBV10-1	TRBJ2-1	NA	CASRSMALAVNEQFF	TGCGCCAGCCGGTCGATGGCACTAGCTGTAAATGAGCAGTTCTTC
few	TRBV10-2	TRBJ2-7	TRBD1	CASTGGAGQGDEQYF	TGCGCCAGCACCGGAGGGGCTGGACAGGGTGACGAGCAGTACTTC
NA	TRBV12-3/TRBV12-4	TRBJ2-1	TRBD1	CASPRGQNEQFF	TGTGCCAGTCCGAGGGGGCAGAATGAGCAGTTCTTC
few	TRBV7-9	TRBJ2-5	NA	CASSLDFGGAQETQYF	TGTGCCAGCAGCTTAGATTTCGGGGGAGCTCAAGAGACCCAGTACTTC
NA	TRBV10-1	TRBJ2-7	NA	CASSDGSGASSYEQYF	TGCGCCAGCAGTGACGGATCAGGGGCCAGCTCCTACGAGCAGTACTTC
NA	TRBV5-1	TRBJ1-1	NA	CASSFTRVTEAFF	TGCGCCAGCAGCTTCACCAGGGTGACTGAAGCTTTCTTT
NA	TRBV5-1	TRBJ1-5	TRBD1	CASSLEGAAYQPQHF	TGCGCCAGCAGCTTGGAGGGGGCGGCTTATCAGCCCCAGCATTTT
few	TRBV10-3	TRBJ2-5	NA	CAISETSRGETQYF	TGTGCCATCAGTGAGACTAGTAGGGGGGAGACCCAGTACTTC
few	TRBV12-3/TRBV12-4	TRBJ1-3	NA	CASSLAGIGNTIYF	TGTGCCAGCAGTTTAGCAGGGATTGGAAACACCATATATTTT
many	TRBV5-8	TRBJ2-1	TRBD2	CASNLRVSGGADEQFF	TGTGCCAGCAACCTGCGGGTTAGCGGGGGGGCCGATGAGCAGTTCTTC
few	TRBV5-1	TRBJ2-2	NA	CASSLRGGTNTGELFF	TGCGCCAGCAGCTTGCGTGGGGGTACGAACACCGGGGAGCTGTTTTTT
few	TRBV18	TRBJ2-7	NA	CASSPGVGFVEQYF	TGTGCCAGCTCACCGGGGGTAGGGTTTGTCGAGCAGTACTTC
NA	TRBV7-9	TRBJ2-5	TRBD2	CASSLPKAGLAEETQYF	TGTGCCAGCAGCTTACCGAAAGCCGGACTAGCGGAAGAGACCCAGTACTTC
NA	TRBV27	TRBJ2-7	NA	CASSGVGEQYF	TGTGCCAGCAGCGGCGTGGGGGAGCAGTACTTC
few	TRBV12-3/TRBV12-4	TRBJ2-6	NA	CASRGYGANVLTF	TGTGCCAGTAGGGGTTATGGGGCCAACGTCCTGACTTTC
NA	TRBV7-9	TRBJ1-1	NA	CASGRVSEGTEAFF	TGTGCCAGCGGCAGGGTGAGTGAGGGCACTGAAGCTTTCTTT
NA	TRBV7-9	TRBJ2-7	NA	CASSFFPRTTYEQYF	TGTGCCAGCAGCTTCTTTCCGAGGACGACCTACGAGCAGTACTTC
NA	TRBV6-5	TRBJ2-1	NA	CATRWGRAYNEQFF	TGTGCCACCCGGTGGGGCAGGGCCTACAATGAGCAGTTCTTC
few	TRBV20-1	TRBJ1-2	NA	CSARDPDRPTLGYTF	TGCAGTGCTAGAGACCCTGACAGGCCCACTTTGGGCTACACCTTC
few	TRBV7-7	TRBJ2-2	NA	CASSRLEGTGELFF	TGTGCCAGCAGCCGGTTGGAGGGCACCGGGGAGCTGTTTTTT
NA	TRBV12-3/TRBV12-4	TRBJ2-3	NA	CASRSGTSVVADTQYF	TGTGCCAGCAGGTCCGGGACCTCAGTGGTTGCAGATACGCAGTATTTT
few	TRBV5-1	TRBJ1-2	TRBD1	CASSFGDRVVANYGYTF	TGCGCCAGCAGCTTTGGAGACAGGGTGGTGGCTAACTATGGCTACACCTTC